The 22 T cell receptor beta chains below come from one sample, sequenced in a study of shared T cell receptors in the human thymus. Data came from immunoSEQ multiplex PCR; TCRdb stores just in-frame clones and leaves some out. Counted here are 450,000 to 650,000 clones, approximately 80% occurring once; the ten biggest clones make up more than 0.01%. These data were also filed under a second study, of human thymus T cells.

The specimen sequenced was thymocytes. The receptors stem from a boy in the first two years of life with a congenital heart defect.

The chain is built from TRBV9 and TRBJ2-3; a weak D match, TRBD1 (6 bases). The CDR3 extends over 18 amino acids. V lost 4 bases, J lost 0 bases, and 21 bases lay in between. Germline CDR1 and CDR2: SGDLS and YYNGEE. In DNA, the CDR3 is TGTGCCAGCAGCCCCCGAAGGAACAGGACAGTCAGCACAGATACGCAGTATTTT. Encoded protein: CASSPRRNRTVSTDTQYF.

The chain links TRBV30 to TRBJ2-5; D gene ambiguous. The DNA end lines up better with TRBJ2-7; the J call may be wrong. Looked up from germline, CDR1 is GTSNPN and CDR2 is SVGIG (reference sequence). The CDR3 spans 14 residues. The DNA of the CDR3 is TGTGCCTGGAGTGTAGTCTGGCGGTCCTACGAGCAGTACTTC. Protein sequence: CAWSVVWRSYEQYF.

This clone was counted once. The chain links TRBV7-8 to TRBJ1-1; unclear D gene. Germline lookup yields CDR1 SGHVS and CDR2 FQNEAQ. V was pared by 5 bases and J by 5 bases, with 18 bases between. CDR3 size: 15 residues. In nucleotides, the CDR3 is TGTGCCAGCAGCCGTCCTAGGAGGAGAGGAACTGAAGCTTTCTTT. This gives the protein CASSRPRRRGTEAFF.

The chain carries TRBV4-2 and TRBJ2-1, with 11 bases that match TRBD1. The CDR3 length is 16 residues. Germline assignment: CDR1 LGHNA and CDR2 YNFKEQ. V lost 1 base to trimming and J lost 5 bases; unmatched junction nucleotides: 4. The CDR3 DNA reads TGTGCCAGCAGCCAAGGGGACAGGGGGTTAAACAATGAGCAGTTCTTC. It encodes CASSQGDRGLNNEQFF.

The chain recombines TRBV27 with TRBJ2-1; TRBD1 matches at 11 bases. The V gene's germline CDR1 is MNHEY and CDR2 SMNVEV (reference sequence). The trim removed 5 bases at V and 4 bases at J, leaving 13 bases unmatched. CDR3 length equals 18 residues. The CDR3 DNA follows: TGTGCCAGCAGTGGAATACCCCGGGACAGGGGGACATACAATGAGCAGTTCTTC. It translates to CASSGIPRDRGTYNEQFF.

V usage is TRBV6-4 and J usage is TRBJ2-1; 10 nucleotides match TRBD2. The trim removed 0 bases at V and 8 bases at J, leaving 10 bases unmatched. Germline assignment: CDR1 MRHNA and CDR2 SNTAGT. The CDR3 runs to 17 residues. This chain's CDR3 is CASSDSASGRAGDEQFF. The CDR3 region has the DNA TGTGCCAGCAGTGACTCCGCAAGCGGGAGGGCCGGGGATGAGCAGTTCTTC.

The chain employs TRBV4-2 and TRBJ1-4; 9 bases match TRBD1. CDR3 length: 17 amino acids. Germline assignment: CDR1 LGHNA and CDR2 YNFKEQ. The V gene end was trimmed by 0 bases and the J gene end by 6 bases; junction bases not matched to a gene: 8. The CDR3 here is CASSQDRDRERYEKLFF. The CDR3, as DNA: TGTGCCAGCAGCCAAGATCGGGACAGGGAACGATATGAAAAACTGTTTTTT.

This clone was counted once. The chain links TRBV19 to TRBJ2-7; tentative D call: TRBD1 (5 bases). CDR1 is LNHDA, CDR2 SQIVND, per germline (reference sequence). This CDR3 has 15 residues. V was cut by 2 bases and J by 1 base, with 12 bases left in between. CDR3 in amino acids: CASSIMGRQSYEQYF. The CDR3 region has the DNA TGTGCCAGTAGTATAATGGGGCGGCAGTCCTACGAGCAGTACTTC.

The V gene is TRBV5-5, the J gene TRBJ2-7; TRBD1 is a possible D gene (7 bases). This CDR3 has 16 amino acids. Germline CDR1 is SGHKS and CDR2 is YYEKEE (reference sequence). V gave up 2 bases and J gave up 6 bases, with 21 bases separating them. CDR3: CASSFRGARASGEQYF. The CDR3, as DNA: TGTGCCAGCAGCTTCAGGGGGGCCAGGGCCTCTGGCGAGCAGTACTTC.

This clone has more than one count but fewer than ten. The chain couples TRBV4-3 to TRBJ2-5; D unresolved. The ends were cut back, 1 base at V and 3 bases at J, with 6 bases in the middle. CDR3 length equals 13 residues. CDR1 and CDR2 from the germline V gene are LGHNA and YSLEER. The CDR3 region is CASSQGAKETQYF. In nucleotides, the CDR3 is TGCGCCAGCAGCCAAGGGGCAAAAGAGACCCAGTACTTC.

The chain is built from TRBV14 and TRBJ2-7; D gene unclear. The CDR3 is made up of 15 amino acids. From germline, CDR1 is SGHDN and CDR2 FVKESK. The V end lost 1 base, the J end lost 5 bases, and 15 bases lay between the germline ends. Written as DNA, the CDR3 is TGTGCCAGCAGCCAAGTCCGGAGTAGGATGAACGAGCAGTACTTC. Protein product: CASSQVRSRMNEQYF.

In this sample, this clone turned up a few times. The V and J genes are TRBV7-3 and TRBJ2-7; D perhaps matches TRBD2 (5 bases). Trimming took off 5 bases at V and 5 bases at J, with 13 bases between the two ends. Germline V lookup: CDR1 SGHTA, CDR2 FQGTGA. CDR3 length equals 13 residues. In DNA form, the CDR3 reads TGTGCCAGCAGCGTAGGAGGTGTGGACGAGCAGTACTTC. It is translated as CASSVGGVDEQYF.

The V call is TRBV19, the J call TRBJ2-6; D is uncertain. Per germline, CDR1 LNHDA and CDR2 SQIVND (reference sequence). CDR3 size: 14 residues. Trimming shortened V by 7 bases and J by 4 bases, and 11 bases separated the two germline ends. CDR3 bases: TGTGCCAGTATCAGGTCCTCAGGGGCCAACGTCCTGACTTTC. Amino acid sequence: CASIRSSGANVLTF. Using reference TRBV19 and TRBJ2-6 for the parts outside the CDR3, the full variable domain is DGGITQSPKYLFRKEGQNVTLSCEQNLNHDAMYWYRQDPGQGLRLIYYSQIVNDFQKGDIAEGYSVSREKKESFPLTVTSAQKNPTAFYLCASIRSSGANVLTFGAGSRLTVL.

The chain has TRBV5-4 and TRBJ2-7; TRBD2 matches at 10 bases. In germline, CDR1 is SGHNT, CDR2 YYREEE (reference sequence). Unmatched junction bases numbered 8, after V lost 0 bases and J lost 2 bases. The CDR3 totals 17 residues. The CDR3 nucleotides are TGTGCCAGCAGCTTGGCCGTTTCAGCGGGAGGGACCTACGAGCAGTACTTC. It translates to CASSLAVSAGGTYEQYF.

The V and J genes are TRBV5-4 and TRBJ2-4; 9 bases are a match to TRBD1. Germline CDR1 SGHNT, CDR2 YYREEE (reference sequence). CDR3 length: 17 amino acids. V gave up 0 bases and J gave up 4 bases; unmatched junction bases: 8. CDR3 nucleotide sequence: TGTGCCAGCAGCTTGGACCTCTCGGACAGGGGAAAAAACATTCAGTACTTC. Translating gives CASSLDLSDRGKNIQYF.

The chain uses TRBV19 and TRBJ2-1; unclear D gene. V lost 2 bases to trimming and J lost 0 bases, with 11 bases between them. The CDR3 runs 16 residues. Germline loops: CDR1 LNHDA, CDR2 SQIVND (reference sequence). DNA for the CDR3: TGTGCCAGTAGTATACTCGGCGGAAGCTCCTACAATGAGCAGTTCTTC. It yields the protein CASSILGGSSYNEQFF.

This chain connects TRBV27 to TRBJ2-7, with TRBD2 matching over 8 bases. CDR3 size: 13 residues. CDR1 is MNHEY and CDR2 is SMNVEV in the germline V gene (reference sequence). V lost 7 bases, J lost 2 bases, and 4 bases stayed unmatched. CDR3 sequence: CASIGGGTYEQYF. Written as DNA, the CDR3 is TGTGCCAGCATCGGGGGGGGGACCTACGAGCAGTACTTC.

The CDR3 sequence is CASSPQCISGSTVKNIQYF. The CDR3 DNA follows: TGTGCCAGCAGTCCCCAATGTATAAGCGGGAGTACGGTCAAAAACATTCAGTACTTC. The chain carries TRBV6-4 and TRBJ2-4, with 8 bases fitting TRBD2. V trimming: 5 bases; J trimming: 3 bases; junction bases outside the gene matches: 18. CDR1 and CDR2 from the germline V gene are MRHNA and SNTAGT. The CDR3 is 19 amino acids.

The chain joins TRBV6-5 to TRBJ1-2, with D possibly matching TRBD1 (5 bases). V lost 0 bases to trimming and J lost 3 bases, with 11 bases between them. The CDR3 loop spans 15 amino acids. Germline V lookup: CDR1 MNHEY, CDR2 SVGAGI. The CDR3 reads CASSYSTGVDYGYTF. In nucleotides, the CDR3 is TGTGCCAGCAGTTACTCGACGGGGGTGGACTATGGCTACACCTTC.

The chain uses TRBV10-1 and TRBJ2-7; possible D gene TRBD2, 5 bases. CDR3 length equals 13 residues. Per germline, CDR1 WNHNN and CDR2 SYGVQD (reference sequence). Trimming pared 8 bases from V and 2 bases from J, leaving 13 bases between. CDR3 nucleotides: TGCGCCAGCCGGGGTCTTCTTCCCTACGAGCAGTACTTC. This encodes CASRGLLPYEQYF.

The chain employs TRBV7-9 and TRBJ2-7; D ambiguous. Germline CDR1 SEHNR, CDR2 FQNEAQ (reference sequence). The CDR3 totals 14 residues. Trimming removed 1 base from V and 2 bases from J, with 9 bases in between. The CDR3 is CASSLDAGPYEQYF. Here the CDR3 DNA reads TGTGCCAGCAGCTTAGATGCAGGTCCCTACGAGCAGTACTTC. Based on the CDR3 plus reference TRBV7-9 and TRBJ2-7, the full variable domain is DTGVSQNPRHKITKRGQNVTFRCDPISEHNRLYWYRQTLGQGPEFLTYFQNEAQLEKSRLLSDRFSAERPKGSFSTLEIQRTEQGDSAMYLCASSLDAGPYEQYFGPGTRLTVT.

The chain employs TRBV19 and TRBJ2-7; 11 bases are a match to TRBD2. Trimming cost V 5 bases and J 2 bases; bases outside gene matches: 14. Germline V CDR1 and CDR2: LNHDA, SQIVND (reference sequence). The CDR3 loop spans 18 amino acids. The CDR3 protein is CASSPRVAGGQTPYEQYF. CDR3 sequence (DNA): TGTGCCAGTAGTCCCAGGGTAGCGGGAGGGCAAACCCCCTACGAGCAGTACTTC.